The rows below give T cell receptor beta chains drawn from one sample of a study of blood T cell repertoires in COVID-19. Sequencing was performed with immunoSEQ multiplex PCR; in TCRdb, only in-frame clones are kept and a portion is missing. The table lists some 46,000 clones, 80% to 90% of them singletons, with around 30% in the top ten. The sequenced sample was peripheral blood. All receptors derive from a woman over 75 with COVID-19, enrolled during active disease. Both conserved end residues are part of each CDR3. The D gene is left open where the match is weak. A clone size is listed for some rows: how often the clone was seen (once, few, many), or a class if it is expanded.

v_gene: TRBV9
abundance: once
d_gene: TRBD1
j_gene: TRBJ1-1
CDR3aa: CASSVVQGVSEAFF
CDR3nt: TGTGCCAGCAGCGTAGTACAGGGGGTGTCTGAAGCTTTCTTT

v_gene: TRBV9
abundance: NA
d_gene: TRBD1
j_gene: TRBJ1-3
CDR3aa: CASSEGTAGNTIYF
CDR3nt: TGTGCCAGCAGCGAGGGGACAGCTGGAAACACCATATATTTT

v_gene: TRBV9
abundance: NA
d_gene: NA
j_gene: TRBJ1-6
CDR3aa: CASSSRAGGNNSPLHF
CDR3nt: TGTGCCAGCAGCTCTAGGGCGGGGGGGAATAATTCACCCCTCCACTTT

v_gene: TRBV4-1
abundance: few
d_gene: TRBD2
j_gene: TRBJ2-7
CDR3aa: CASSVIGVAGDLSYEQYF
CDR3nt: TGCGCCAGCAGCGTAATTGGGGTAGCGGGGGACCTCTCCTACGAGCAGTACTTC

v_gene: TRBV3-1/TRBV3-2
abundance: few
d_gene: TRBD2
j_gene: TRBJ2-7
CDR3aa: CASSQQGGGPYEQYF
CDR3nt: TGTGCCAGCAGCCAGCAGGGCGGGGGGCCATACGAGCAGTACTTC

v_gene: TRBV18
abundance: NA
d_gene: NA
j_gene: TRBJ1-2
CDR3aa: CASSPGADYGYTF
CDR3nt: TGTGCCAGCTCACCAGGGGCTGACTATGGCTACACCTTC

v_gene: TRBV11-3
abundance: once
d_gene: NA
j_gene: TRBJ1-2
CDR3aa: CASSLGVNYGYTF
CDR3nt: TGTGCCAGCAGCTTAGGAGTTAACTATGGCTACACCTTC

v_gene: TRBV28
abundance: NA
d_gene: NA
j_gene: TRBJ2-2
CDR3aa: CASSLASRGNTGELFF
CDR3nt: TGTGCCAGCAGTTTGGCCTCCAGGGGGAACACCGGGGAGCTGTTTTTT

v_gene: TRBV18
abundance: NA
d_gene: TRBD2
j_gene: TRBJ2-2
CDR3aa: CASSPPGAGDTGELFF
CDR3nt: TGTGCCAGCTCACCCCCAGGAGCGGGAGACACCGGGGAGCTGTTTTTT

v_gene: TRBV4-3
abundance: NA
d_gene: NA
j_gene: TRBJ2-1
CDR3aa: CARKISQGHSSYNEQFF
CDR3nt: TGCGCCAGGAAAATTTCACAGGGCCACAGCTCCTACAATGAGCAGTTCTTC